Presented here are 9 T cell receptor beta chains from one specimen sequenced in a study of technical replicates of blood from several donors. Profiled with immunoSEQ multiplex PCR; TCRdb holds only in-frame clones, not every one. The table lists approximately 76,000 clones, about 86% of them singletons. Specimen: PBMCs. Every receptor here comes from a human donor in good health. Some clones in this sample may be carry-over from other donors' samples.

This clone appeared a single time. This chain uses TRBV6-1 with TRBJ1-2, with D perhaps matching TRBD1 (6 bases). CDR1 and CDR2 (germline): MNHNS, SASEGT. There are 15 residues in the CDR3. V lost 5 bases and J lost 2, with 15 bases in between. Here the CDR3 reads CASSRQEQGNYGYTF. DNA for the CDR3: TGTGCCAGCAGTAGACAGGAGCAAGGGAACTATGGCTACACCTTC.

The V gene is TRBV7-9, the J gene TRBJ2-1; D call uncertain. Trimming took 1 base from V and 5 from J, leaving 12 bases between them. The CDR3 consists of 15 residues. Germline CDR1 SEHNR, CDR2 FQNEAQ (reference sequence). CDR3 in DNA: TGTGCCAGCAGCTTAGAGTCGAACAGTAACAATGAGCAGTTCTTC. Amino acid sequence: CASSLESNSNNEQFF.

The V gene is TRBV6-5, the J gene TRBJ1-3; D remains unclear. V lost 4 bases, J lost 0 bases, and 13 bases lay in between. The CDR3 has 16 residues. The germline CDR1 and CDR2 sequences are MNHEY and SVGAGI. The CDR3 loop reads CASSWAGTDSGNTIYF. Written as DNA, the CDR3 is TGTGCCAGCAGTTGGGCAGGAACAGACTCTGGAAACACCATATATTTT.

The CDR3 loop is CASRGTGGIGNTIYF. For the CDR3, the DNA is TGTGCCAGCAGGGGGACAGGGGGCATTGGAAACACCATATATTTT. This chain joins TRBV6-1 and TRBJ1-3; TRBD1 matches 12 bases. CDR1 and CDR2 (germline): MNHNS, SASEGT. The CDR3 covers 15 residues. Trimming at V came to 6 bases and at J to 3 bases, leaving 3 bases not matched to a gene.

The rearrangement uses TRBV4-3 and TRBJ1-5; a possible D gene is TRBD1 (6 bases). The germline gives CDR1 LGHNA, CDR2 YSLEER. The CDR3 is made up of 15 amino acids. V lost 0 bases and J 4 bases, leaving 10 bases between the germline ends. CDR3 DNA sequence: TGCGCCAGCAGCCAAGATCGCAGGGGTAATCAGCCCCAGCATTTT. This codes for CASSQDRRGNQPQHF.

V gene TRBV11-2 combines with J gene TRBJ2-1; TRBD2 aligns across 8 bases. The junction had 8 bases not matched to a gene; V was cut back by 3 bases and J by 7 bases. This CDR3 is 15 amino acids long. CDR1 SGHAT and CDR2 FQNNGV come from the germline V gene. CDR3 sequence reads: CASSFWAGGGNEQFF. CDR3 nucleotides: TGTGCCAGCAGCTTTTGGGCGGGGGGAGGAAATGAGCAGTTCTTC.

The chain recombines TRBV9 with TRBJ2-1; D is uncertain. Germline CDR1 reads SGDLS; CDR2 reads YYNGEE. There are 12 residues in the CDR3. Deletions cut 4 bases from V and 7 bases from J, with 9 bases between. The CDR3 DNA reads TGTGCCAGCAGCCTGGAGTTAAATGAGCAGTTCTTC. Translation gives CASSLELNEQFF.

This chain's CDR3 is CSAGGLARGETQYF. CDR3 nucleotides: TGCAGCGCCGGGGGACTAGCGAGGGGGGAGACCCAGTACTTC. This chain links TRBV29-1 with TRBJ2-5, with TRBD2 matching 10 bases. The V segment lost 7 bases and the J segment 5 bases; nucleotides outside the gene matches: 10. The germline V gene encodes CDR1 SQVTM and CDR2 ANQGSEA. The length of the CDR3 is 14 residues.

The gene calls are TRBV27 and TRBJ1-1; weak D call: TRBD1 (5 bases). Trimming removed 4 bases from V and 3 bases from J, with 9 bases in between. Germline CDR1 is MNHEY and CDR2 is SMNVEV (reference sequence). This CDR3 is 13 amino acids long. Here the CDR3 DNA reads TGTGCCAGCAGTTGGAGGGGTCACACTGAAGCTTTCTTT. Translated, it gives CASSWRGHTEAFF.